These 23 T cell receptor beta chains were all obtained from the same sample, sequenced in a study of blood T cell repertoires in COVID-19. Sequencing was performed with immunoSEQ multiplex PCR; in TCRdb, only in-frame clones are kept and a portion is missing. The table has about 290,000 clones, 75% to 90% seen once. Sequenced input: PBMCs or T cells enriched from blood (not recorded which). The receptor set was obtained from a woman between 35 and 50 years old who had recovered from COVID-19.

The chain links TRBV3-1 (or the pseudogene TRBV3-2) to TRBJ1-2; the match to TRBD1 covers 8 bases. Germline loops: CDR1 LGHDT, CDR2 YNNKEL (reference sequence). The CDR3 length is 16 residues. V trimming: 2 bases; J trimming: 6 bases; junction bases outside the gene matches: 11. Written as DNA, the CDR3 is TGTGCCAGCAGCCAATCTCTAAGTCAGGGGGCTAATGGCTACACCTTC. Translated: CASSQSLSQGANGYTF.

Concerning this clone itself: At the DNA level, this CDR3 is encoded by other sequences in the same sample as well. The J gene is TRBJ1-1, the V gene TRBV5-1; D gene uncertain. Looked up from germline, CDR1 is SGHRS and CDR2 is YFSETQ. V shed 1 base and J shed 1 base, with 5 bases lying between them. The CDR3 covers 13 residues. Written as DNA, the CDR3 is TGCGCCAGCAGCTTGACGGGGAACACTGAAGCTTTCTTT. It yields the protein CASSLTGNTEAFF.

The genes are TRBV27 and TRBJ2-3, with TRBD2 matching 9 bases. The trim removed 5 bases at V and 3 bases at J, leaving 9 bases unmatched. This CDR3 comprises 16 residues. Per germline, CDR1 MNHEY and CDR2 SMNVEV (reference sequence). The CDR3 is CASSPLAGGLTDTQYF. CDR3 DNA: TGTGCCAGCAGTCCTTTGGCGGGGGGGCTTACAGATACGCAGTATTTT.

This chain connects TRBV21-1 to TRBJ2-2; the D call TRBD2 from the table was never checked on the DNA. TRBV21-1 is described as a pseudogene. There are 12 residues in the CDR3. As DNA, the CDR3 is TGTGCCAGCAGCAAATTCACTGGGGAGCTGTTTTTT. This encodes CASSKFTGELFF.

This chain connects TRBV5-1 to TRBJ1-2; 9 positions agree with TRBD1. Unmatched junction bases numbered 10, after V lost 4 bases and J lost 6 bases. Germline lookup yields CDR1 SGHRS and CDR2 YFSETQ. The CDR3 extends over 15 amino acids. CDR3 protein: CASSPGDRDLNGYTF. CDR3 sequence (DNA): TGCGCCAGCAGCCCTGGGGACAGGGACCTAAATGGCTACACCTTC.

The gene calls are TRBV4-2 and TRBJ2-3; TRBD1 matches at 9 bases. V was pared by 5 bases and J by 4 bases, with 10 bases of the junction left unmatched. Germline V gives CDR1 LGHNA, CDR2 YNFKEQ. This CDR3 is built from 16 residues. The CDR3 DNA follows: TGTGCCAGCAGCGAAGGACAGGGGCCCGTTGCAGATACGCAGTATTTT. Amino acids: CASSEGQGPVADTQYF.

The chain uses TRBV21-1 and TRBJ1-1. TRBV21-1 represents a pseudogene. This CDR3 comprises 18 residues. The CDR3, as DNA: TGTGCCAGCAGTCCTACGTCGGGGGGCGCAGTCGAAGGGACTGAAGCTTTCTTT. Its protein is CASSPTSGGAVEGTEAFF.

The chain employs TRBV29-1 and TRBJ1-2; tentative D call: TRBD1 (5 bases). Trimming shortened V by 4 bases and J by 3 bases, and 9 bases separated the two germline ends. This CDR3 spans 12 amino acids. CDR1 is SQVTM, CDR2 ANQGSEA, per germline. In DNA form, the CDR3 reads TGCAGCGTTGGTTGGGGCGACTATGGCTACACCTTC. This sequence encodes CSVGWGDYGYTF.

This clone was observed a few times. This rearrangement joins TRBV2 to TRBJ1-2; no firm D call. Germline-derived CDR1 and CDR2 are SNHLY and FYNNEI. The CDR3 is 13 residues long. With 1 base removed from V and 5 bases from J, the gap between germline ends came to 8 bases. CDR3 DNA: TGTGCCAGCAGTGAAGACGTACGGTATGGCTACACCTTC. This gives the protein CASSEDVRYGYTF.

This chain joins TRBV7-2 and TRBJ1-3; D is ambiguous. This CDR3 comprises 13 residues. The V gene's germline CDR1 is SGHTA and CDR2 FQGNSA. Trimming took off 1 base at V and 6 bases at J, with 7 bases between the two ends. Here the CDR3 DNA reads TGTGCCAGCAGCTTAGGGGCCTTAAACACCATATATTTT. This translates into CASSLGALNTIYF.

The chain recombines TRBV6-5 with TRBJ2-1; tentatively, D is TRBD2 (6 bases). The germline V gene has CDR1 MNHEY and CDR2 SVGAGI. CDR3 length: 14 residues. Trimming took 0 bases from V and 8 from J, leaving 11 bases between them. The CDR3 nucleotides are TGTGCCAGCAGTTACTCGATCTGGAGGGATGAGCAGTTCTTC. This gives the protein CASSYSIWRDEQFF.

V gene TRBV7-2 combines with J gene TRBJ1-2, with D tentatively TRBD1 (5 bases). V dropped 4 bases and J dropped 2 bases, with 8 bases sitting between them. CDR1 SGHTA and CDR2 FQGNSA come from the germline V gene. The CDR3 covers 13 residues. The CDR3 sequence is CASSSGQNYGYTF. CDR3 nucleotides: TGTGCCAGCAGCTCAGGGCAGAACTATGGCTACACCTTC.

The gene calls are TRBV7-9 and TRBJ2-3, with 14 bases matching TRBD2. With V trimmed by 7 bases and J by 4 bases, 10 bases remained unmatched. The CDR3 spans 17 residues. Germline V gene lookup returns CDR1 SEHNR and CDR2 FQNEAQ (reference sequence). The CDR3 DNA sequence: TGTGCCAGCACCCCAAAGGGGACTAGCGGGAGCGCAGATACGCAGTATTTT. It codes for CASTPKGTSGSADTQYF.

The chain joins TRBV28 to TRBJ1-1, with D perhaps matching TRBD1 (6 bases). From germline, CDR1 is MDHEN and CDR2 SYDVKM. The V end lost 1 base, the J end lost 3 bases, and 12 bases lay between the germline ends. The CDR3 consists of 15 residues. This CDR3 reads CASSLLGRGDTEAFF. CDR3 in DNA: TGTGCCAGCAGTTTATTGGGCAGGGGAGACACTGAAGCTTTCTTT.

For the CDR3, the DNA is TGTGCCAGTGCGTCAGGGAGGACAGATACGCAGTATTTT. This encodes CASASGRTDTQYF. The rearrangement joins TRBV19 to TRBJ2-3; possibly TRBD2 for D (6 bases). V lost 8 bases and J 3 bases, leaving 12 bases between the germline ends. The CDR3 spans 13 residues. Germline CDR1 LNHDA, CDR2 SQIVND (reference sequence).

The chain couples TRBV12-3 or TRBV12-4 to TRBJ2-5; the match to TRBD2 covers 7 bases. The ends lost 6 bases at V and 2 bases at J; junction bases unmatched: 3. The CDR3 runs 13 residues. The CDR3 DNA reads TGTGCCAGCAGCCGGGGGGAACAAGAGACCCAGTACTTC. The encoded protein is CASSRGEQETQYF.

The CDR3 here is CASGLVITGTSYEQYF. In nucleotides, the CDR3 is TGTGCTAGTGGTTTGGTAATAACAGGGACATCCTACGAGCAGTACTTC. The V and J genes are TRBV12-5 and TRBJ2-7, with D tentatively TRBD1 (6 bases). The CDR3 has 16 residues. V was clipped by 0 bases and J by 1 base, with 13 bases between them. Germline lookup yields CDR1 LGHNT and CDR2 FRNRAP.

V is TRBV7-3 and J is TRBJ2-1, with TRBD2 identical over 10 bases. J gave up 3 bases and V 2 bases, and 1 base lay outside the gene matches. Germline CDR1 is SGHTA and CDR2 is FQGTGA. This CDR3 has 15 residues. DNA for the CDR3: TGTGCCAGCAGCTTATTAGCGGGAGGCTACAATGAGCAGTTCTTC. As protein: CASSLLAGGYNEQFF.

The rearrangement links TRBV6-2 or TRBV6-3 to TRBJ1-2; D unresolved. The CDR3 is made up of 12 amino acids. V was trimmed by 2 bases and J by 8 bases, leaving 9 bases between them. From germline, CDR1 is MNHEY and CDR2 SVGEGT. Here the CDR3 reads CASSYGQEGYTF. Written as DNA, the CDR3 is TGTGCCAGCAGTTACGGGCAAGAAGGCTACACCTTC.

This clone occurred once. The V and J genes are TRBV5-6 and TRBJ1-3, with D uncertain. V was shortened by 2 bases and J by 2 bases, with 14 bases between the two germline ends. Per germline, CDR1 SGHDT and CDR2 YYEEEE. The CDR3 consists of 16 residues. The CDR3 sequence is CASSFDPYQAGNTIYF. The CDR3, as DNA: TGTGCCAGCAGCTTTGATCCTTACCAGGCTGGAAACACCATATATTTT.

The chain joins TRBV25-1 to TRBJ1-2, with TRBD1 identical over 10 bases. The germline V gene encodes CDR1 MGHDK and CDR2 SYGVNS. This CDR3 spans 14 amino acids. V dropped 5 bases and J dropped 8; count of bases not matched to a gene: 8. As DNA, the CDR3 is TGTGCCAGCAGTTGGGACAGGGGTAGAGGCGGCTACACCTTC. This sequence encodes CASSWDRGRGGYTF.

The CDR3 sequence is CASSLARERINEQFF. The CDR3 DNA sequence: TGTGCCAGCAGCTTAGCGAGGGAGCGTATAAATGAGCAGTTCTTC. V usage is TRBV7-2 and J usage is TRBJ2-1; the D gene is possibly TRBD2 (5 bases). Germline V gene sequence: CDR1 SGHTA, CDR2 FQGNSA. Trimming stripped 0 bases from V and 7 bases from J, with 13 bases between. CDR3 length equals 15 residues. The whole variable domain, remainder taken from reference TRBV7-2 and TRBJ2-1, is GAGVSQSPSNKVTEKGKDVELRCDPISGHTALYWYRQSLGQGLEFLIYFQGNSAPDKSGLPSDRFSAERTGGSVSTLTIQRTQQEDSAVYLCASSLARERINEQFFGPGTRLTVL.

The V call is TRBV5-4, the J call TRBJ2-2; D ambiguous. V was pared by 4 bases and J by 3 bases, with 13 bases between. The CDR3 covers 15 residues. CDR1 and CDR2 from the germline V gene are SGHNT and YYREEE (reference sequence). CDR3 sequence (DNA): TGTGCCAGCAGCAAGCGAGACTGGTACACCGGGGAGCTGTTTTTT. Its translation is CASSKRDWYTGELFF.